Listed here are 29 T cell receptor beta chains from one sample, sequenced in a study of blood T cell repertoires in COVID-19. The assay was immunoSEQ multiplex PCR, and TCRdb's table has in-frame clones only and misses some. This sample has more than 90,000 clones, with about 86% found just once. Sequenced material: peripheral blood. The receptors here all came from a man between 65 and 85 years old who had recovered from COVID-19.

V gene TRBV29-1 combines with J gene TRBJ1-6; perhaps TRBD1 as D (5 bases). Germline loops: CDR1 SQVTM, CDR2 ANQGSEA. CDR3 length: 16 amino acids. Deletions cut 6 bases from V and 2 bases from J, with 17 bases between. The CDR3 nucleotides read TGCAGCGTGGGCAACGTACGGGGGGCCTATAATTCACCCCTCCACTTT. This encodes CSVGNVRGAYNSPLHF.

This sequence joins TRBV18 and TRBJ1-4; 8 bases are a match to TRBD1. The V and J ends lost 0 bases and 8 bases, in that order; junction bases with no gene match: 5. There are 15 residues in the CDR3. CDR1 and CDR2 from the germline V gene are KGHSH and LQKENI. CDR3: CASSPPTGVGEKLFF. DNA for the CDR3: TGTGCCAGCTCACCACCGACAGGGGTTGGGGAAAAACTGTTTTTT.

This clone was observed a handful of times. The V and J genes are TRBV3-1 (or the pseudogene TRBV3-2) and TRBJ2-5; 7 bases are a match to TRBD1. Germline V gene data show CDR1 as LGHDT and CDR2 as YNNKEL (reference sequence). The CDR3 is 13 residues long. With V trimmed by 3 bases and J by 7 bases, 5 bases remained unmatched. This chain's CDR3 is CASSQRGHGTQYF. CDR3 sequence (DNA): TGTGCCAGCAGCCAGAGGGGGCACGGGACCCAGTACTTC.

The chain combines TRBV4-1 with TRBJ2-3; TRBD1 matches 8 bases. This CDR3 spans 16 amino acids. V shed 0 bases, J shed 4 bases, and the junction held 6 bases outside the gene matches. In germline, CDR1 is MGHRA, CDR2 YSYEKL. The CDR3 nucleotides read TGCGCCAGCAGCCAAGATCCACCAGGGGGCGCAGATACGCAGTATTTT. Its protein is CASSQDPPGGADTQYF.

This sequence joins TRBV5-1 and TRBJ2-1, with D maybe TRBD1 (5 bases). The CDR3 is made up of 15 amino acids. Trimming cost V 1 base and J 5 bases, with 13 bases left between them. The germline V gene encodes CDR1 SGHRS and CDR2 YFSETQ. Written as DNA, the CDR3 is TGCGCCAGCAGCTTGCTGGACACCGAAGACAATGAGCAGTTCTTC. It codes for CASSLLDTEDNEQFF.

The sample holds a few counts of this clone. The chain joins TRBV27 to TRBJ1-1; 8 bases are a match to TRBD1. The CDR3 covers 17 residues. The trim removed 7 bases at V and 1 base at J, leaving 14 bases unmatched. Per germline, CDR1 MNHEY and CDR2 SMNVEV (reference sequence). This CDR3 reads CASTPLVAGGQNTEAFF. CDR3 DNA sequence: TGTGCCAGCACTCCCCTAGTAGCAGGGGGCCAGAACACTGAAGCTTTCTTT.

This CDR3 is CASSYIGTGVTEAFF. CDR3 DNA sequence: TGTGCCAGCAGCTACATCGGGACAGGGGTCACTGAAGCTTTCTTT. The chain recombines TRBV5-4 with TRBJ1-1; 10 bases agree with TRBD1. CDR1 and CDR2 (germline): SGHNT, YYREEE (reference sequence). V lost 3 bases and J lost 4; bases outside the gene matches: 6. The length of the CDR3 is 15 residues.

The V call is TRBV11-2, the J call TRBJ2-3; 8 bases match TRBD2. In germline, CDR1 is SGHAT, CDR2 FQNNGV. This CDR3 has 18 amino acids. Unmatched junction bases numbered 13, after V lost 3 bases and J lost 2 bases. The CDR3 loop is CASSFRGGTHRVTDTQYF. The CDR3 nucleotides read TGTGCCAGCAGCTTCCGGGGGGGGACACACAGGGTCACAGATACGCAGTATTTT.

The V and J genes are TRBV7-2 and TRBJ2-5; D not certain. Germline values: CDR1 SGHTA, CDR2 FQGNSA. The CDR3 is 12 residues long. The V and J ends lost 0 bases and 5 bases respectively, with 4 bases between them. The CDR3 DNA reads TGTGCCAGCAGCTTAGCGCGGGAGACCCAGTACTTC. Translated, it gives CASSLARETQYF.

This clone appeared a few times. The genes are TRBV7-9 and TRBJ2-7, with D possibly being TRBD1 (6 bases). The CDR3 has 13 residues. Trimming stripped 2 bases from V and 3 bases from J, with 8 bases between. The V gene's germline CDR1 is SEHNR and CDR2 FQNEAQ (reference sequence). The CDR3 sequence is CASSLNRVYEQYF. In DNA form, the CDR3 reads TGTGCCAGCAGCTTAAACAGGGTCTACGAGCAGTACTTC.

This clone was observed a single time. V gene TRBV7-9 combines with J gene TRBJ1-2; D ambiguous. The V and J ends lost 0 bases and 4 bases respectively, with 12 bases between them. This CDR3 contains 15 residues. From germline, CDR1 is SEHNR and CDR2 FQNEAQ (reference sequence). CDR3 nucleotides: TGTGCCAGCAGCTTAGCGCGGTCCGGGGTCTATGGCTACACCTTC. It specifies CASSLARSGVYGYTF.

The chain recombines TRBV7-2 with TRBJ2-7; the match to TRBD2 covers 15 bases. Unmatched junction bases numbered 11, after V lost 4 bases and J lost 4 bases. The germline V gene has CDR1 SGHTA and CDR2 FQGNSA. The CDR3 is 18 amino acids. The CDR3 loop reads CASSSSRRGLAGGYEQYF. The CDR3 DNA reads TGTGCCAGCAGCTCTAGTCGCCGGGGACTAGCGGGGGGATACGAGCAGTACTTC.

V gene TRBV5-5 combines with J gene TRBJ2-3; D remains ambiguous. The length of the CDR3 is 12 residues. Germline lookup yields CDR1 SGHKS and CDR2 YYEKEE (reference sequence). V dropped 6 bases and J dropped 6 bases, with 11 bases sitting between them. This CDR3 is CASTSRPDTQYF. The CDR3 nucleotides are TGTGCCAGCACCTCGAGGCCGGATACGCAGTATTTT.

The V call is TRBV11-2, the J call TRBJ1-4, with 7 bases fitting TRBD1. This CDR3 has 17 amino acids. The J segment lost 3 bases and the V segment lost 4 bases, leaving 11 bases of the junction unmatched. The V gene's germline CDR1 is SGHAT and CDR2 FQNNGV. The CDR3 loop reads CASSSAIHRGSNEKLFF. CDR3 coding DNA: TGTGCCAGCAGCTCGGCAATCCACAGGGGTTCTAATGAAAAACTGTTTTTT.

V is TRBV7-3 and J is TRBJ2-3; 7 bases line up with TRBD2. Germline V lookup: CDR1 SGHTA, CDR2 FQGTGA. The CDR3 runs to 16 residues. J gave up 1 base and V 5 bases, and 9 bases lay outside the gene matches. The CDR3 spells CASSPSTSRGTDTQYF. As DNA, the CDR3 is TGTGCCAGCAGCCCGTCGACTAGCAGAGGCACAGATACGCAGTATTTT.

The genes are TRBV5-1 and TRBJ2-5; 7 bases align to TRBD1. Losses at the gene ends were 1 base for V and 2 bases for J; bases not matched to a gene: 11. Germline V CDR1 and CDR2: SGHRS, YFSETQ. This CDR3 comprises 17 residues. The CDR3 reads CASSLNTQTGPQETQYF. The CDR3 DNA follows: TGCGCCAGCAGCTTGAATACTCAGACAGGGCCTCAAGAGACCCAGTACTTC.

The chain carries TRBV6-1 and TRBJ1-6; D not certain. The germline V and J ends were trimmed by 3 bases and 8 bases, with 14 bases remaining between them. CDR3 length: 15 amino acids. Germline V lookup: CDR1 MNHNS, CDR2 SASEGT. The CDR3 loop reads CASSDEGSAHSPLHF. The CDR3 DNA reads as TGTGCCAGCAGTGACGAGGGATCGGCCCATTCACCCCTCCACTTT.

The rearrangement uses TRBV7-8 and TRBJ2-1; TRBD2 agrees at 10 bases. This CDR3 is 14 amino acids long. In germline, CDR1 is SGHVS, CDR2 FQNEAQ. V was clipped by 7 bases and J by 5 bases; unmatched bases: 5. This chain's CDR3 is CASKTSGAHNEQFF. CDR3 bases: TGTGCCAGCAAAACTAGCGGGGCCCACAATGAGCAGTTCTTC.

As DNA, the CDR3 is TGTGCCAGCAGTGAGGCCCTCCGTAACTATGGCTACACCTTC. This translates into CASSEALRNYGYTF. The chain is built from TRBV2 and TRBJ1-2; D is ambiguous. The germline V and J ends were trimmed by 3 bases and 1 base, with 9 bases remaining between them. Germline-derived CDR1 and CDR2 are SNHLY and FYNNEI. The CDR3 has 14 amino acids.

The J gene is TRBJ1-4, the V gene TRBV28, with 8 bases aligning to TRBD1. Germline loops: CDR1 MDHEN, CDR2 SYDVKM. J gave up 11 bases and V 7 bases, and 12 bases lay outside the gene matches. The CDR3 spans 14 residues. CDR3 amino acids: CASKDTGGNGKLFF. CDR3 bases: TGTGCCAGCAAGGATACAGGGGGAAATGGGAAACTGTTTTTT.

The CDR3 reads CASSFGSGTYNEQFF. The DNA for the CDR3 is TGTGCCAGCAGCTTTGGGAGCGGAACCTACAATGAGCAGTTCTTC. The chain is built from TRBV5-4 and TRBJ2-1, with a possible D match to TRBD2 (5 bases). V lost 2 bases, J lost 2 bases, and 11 bases lay in between. Germline V gene lookup returns CDR1 SGHNT and CDR2 YYREEE (reference sequence). The CDR3 length is 15 residues.

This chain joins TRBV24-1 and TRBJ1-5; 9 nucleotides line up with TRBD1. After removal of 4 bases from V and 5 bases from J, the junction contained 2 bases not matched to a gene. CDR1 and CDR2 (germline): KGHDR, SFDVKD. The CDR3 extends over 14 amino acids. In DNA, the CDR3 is TGTGCCACCAGTGAAAGACAGGGGGATCAGCCCCAGCATTTT. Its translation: CATSERQGDQPQHF.

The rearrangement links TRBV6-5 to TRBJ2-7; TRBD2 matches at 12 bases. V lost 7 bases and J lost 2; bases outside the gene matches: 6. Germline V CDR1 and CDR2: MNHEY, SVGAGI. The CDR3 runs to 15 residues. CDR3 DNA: TGTGCCAGCATCCCTAGCGGGAGGGCCCCCTACGAGCAGTACTTC. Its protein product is CASIPSGRAPYEQYF.

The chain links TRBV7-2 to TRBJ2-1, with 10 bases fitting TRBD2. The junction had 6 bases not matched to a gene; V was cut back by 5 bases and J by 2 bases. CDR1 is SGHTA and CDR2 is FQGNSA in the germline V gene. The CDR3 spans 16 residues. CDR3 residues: CASSMGLAIAYNEQFF. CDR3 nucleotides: TGTGCCAGCAGCATGGGACTAGCGATAGCCTACAATGAGCAGTTCTTC.

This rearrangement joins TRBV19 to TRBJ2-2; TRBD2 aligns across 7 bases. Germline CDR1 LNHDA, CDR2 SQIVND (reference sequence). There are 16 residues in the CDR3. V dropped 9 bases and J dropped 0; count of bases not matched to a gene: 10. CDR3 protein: CASKEAGVANTGELFF. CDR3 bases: TGTGCCAGCAAAGAGGCGGGGGTAGCGAACACCGGGGAGCTGTTTTTT.

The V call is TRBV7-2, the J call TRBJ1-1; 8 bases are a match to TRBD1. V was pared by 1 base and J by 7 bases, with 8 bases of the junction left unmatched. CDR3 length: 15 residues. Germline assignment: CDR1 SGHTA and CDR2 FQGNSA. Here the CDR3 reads CASSLGGPGQVEAFF. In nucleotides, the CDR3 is TGTGCCAGCAGCTTAGGGGGCCCGGGACAGGTTGAAGCTTTCTTT. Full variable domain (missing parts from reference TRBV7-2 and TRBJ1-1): GAGVSQSPSNKVTEKGKDVELRCDPISGHTALYWYRQSLGQGLEFLIYFQGNSAPDKSGLPSDRFSAERTGGSVSTLTIQRTQQEDSAVYLCASSLGGPGQVEAFFGQGTRLTVV.

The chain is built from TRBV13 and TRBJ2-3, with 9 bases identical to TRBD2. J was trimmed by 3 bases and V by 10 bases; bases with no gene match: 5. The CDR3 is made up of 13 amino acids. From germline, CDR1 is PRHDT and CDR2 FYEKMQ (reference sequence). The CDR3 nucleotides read TGTGCCACTTTGGCGGGGGGGACAGATACGCAGTATTTT. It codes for CATLAGGTDTQYF.

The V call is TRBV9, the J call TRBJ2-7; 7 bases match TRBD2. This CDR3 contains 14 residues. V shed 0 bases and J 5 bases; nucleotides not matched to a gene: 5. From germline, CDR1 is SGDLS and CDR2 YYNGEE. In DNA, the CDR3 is TGTGCCAGCAGCGTAGTCGGCGGGAGCGACGAGCAGTACTTC. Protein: CASSVVGGSDEQYF.

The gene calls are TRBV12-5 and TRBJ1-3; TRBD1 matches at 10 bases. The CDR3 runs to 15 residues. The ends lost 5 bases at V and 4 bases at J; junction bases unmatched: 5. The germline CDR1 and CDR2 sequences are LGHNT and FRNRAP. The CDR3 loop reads CASGTGTGVGNTIYF. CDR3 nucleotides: TGTGCTAGTGGTACCGGGACAGGGGTGGGAAACACCATATATTTT.